This note documents a single TCR beta chain sequence. Just one base apart from a much larger clone, this may be a read error. Germline CDR1 reads GTSNPN; CDR2 reads SVGIG (reference sequence). The trim removed 0 bases at V and 1 base at J, leaving 4 bases unmatched. CDR3 size: 16 residues. This sample was taken from a study of lung T cells in sarcoidosis with Löfgren's syndrome. In TCRdb, the reads were re-called with MiXCR into one record per CDR3 protein. The data contain 9,400 or so distinct CDR3 sequences, 15% to 20% of them seen just once; the ten biggest clones take up 6% to 9%. The chain has TRBV30 and TRBJ2-5; TRBD2 agrees at 11 bases. Sequencing was done on a sample of CD4+ T cells from bronchoalveolar lavage. The origin of this receptor is a human donor with sarcoidosis (Löfgren's syndrome or another form), or a control subject (not recorded which). Written as DNA, the CDR3 is TGTGCCTGGAGTGTCAGACTAGCGGGATTCCAAGAGACCCAGTACTTC. Its protein product is CAWSVRLAGFQETQYF.